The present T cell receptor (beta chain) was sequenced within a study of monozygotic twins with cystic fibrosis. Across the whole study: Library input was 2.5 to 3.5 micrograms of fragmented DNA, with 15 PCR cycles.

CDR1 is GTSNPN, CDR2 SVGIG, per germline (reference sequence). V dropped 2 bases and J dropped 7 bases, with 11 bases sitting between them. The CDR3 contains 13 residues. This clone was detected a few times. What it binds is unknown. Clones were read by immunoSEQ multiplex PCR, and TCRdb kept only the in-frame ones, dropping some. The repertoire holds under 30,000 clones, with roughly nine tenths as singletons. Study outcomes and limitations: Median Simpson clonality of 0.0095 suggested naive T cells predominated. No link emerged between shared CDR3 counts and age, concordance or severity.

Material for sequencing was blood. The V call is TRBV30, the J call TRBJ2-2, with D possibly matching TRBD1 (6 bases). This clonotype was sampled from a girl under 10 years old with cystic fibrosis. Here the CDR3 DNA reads TGTGCCTGGAGTAGGGGGAACGACGGGGAGCTGTTTTTT. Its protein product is CAWSRGNDGELFF.